This T cell receptor (beta chain) was documented in a study of cytomegalovirus exposure and HLA in healthy donors. The study, taken as a whole, reports: Productive rates of about 90% or about 30% were seen for most TCR beta V segments in an earlier analysis.

With respect to this clone: Its antigen is currently unknown.

Primers: 60 Vbeta forward and 13 Jbeta reverse. Measured with immunoSEQ multiplex PCR; TCRdb has only the in-frame clones, and not every one. The sample carries approximately 150,000 clones, 79% recorded once. V was cut by 0 bases and J by 4 bases, with 13 bases left in between. The CDR3 extends over 15 amino acids. Germline loops: CDR1 SGHRS, CDR2 YFSETQ. The TCR originated in a man aged 40-49 years in good health and CMV-seronegative. Sequenced input: PBMCs. The chain carries TRBV5-1 and TRBJ1-1; D possibly corresponds to TRBD1 (6 bases). The CDR3 DNA sequence: TGCGCCAGCAGCTTGGGAGGGGGTAGGGTCACTGAAGCTTTCTTT. Translating it yields CASSLGGGRVTEAFF. Using reference TRBV5-1 and TRBJ1-1 for the parts outside the CDR3, the full variable domain is KAGVTQTPRYLIKTRGQQVTLSCSPISGHRSVSWYQQTPGQGLQFLFEYFSETQRNKGNFPGRFSGRQFSNSRSEMNVSTLELGDSALYLCASSLGGGRVTEAFFGQGTRLTVV.